The 30 T cell receptor beta chains reported below all come from one sample, sequenced in a study of OX40 agonist ivuxolimab in advanced cancers. The repertoire was sequenced with immunoSEQ multiplex PCR; TCRdb's copy has only in-frame clones and lacks some. The sample holds tens of thousands of clones, about nine tenths seen once. The source material was CD4+ or CD8+ T cells sorted from blood, sampled in a trial of the OX40 agonist ivuxolimab. These receptors were taken from an adult with an advanced solid tumor such as melanoma, head and neck, liver or kidney cancer.

V and J are TRBV6-5 and TRBJ2-3; D not resolved. Trimming pared 7 bases from V and 4 bases from J, leaving 12 bases between. The CDR3 is 13 residues long. Germline CDR1 MNHEY, CDR2 SVGAGI. CDR3 region: CASKDSGADTQYF. DNA for the CDR3: TGTGCCAGCAAAGATAGTGGCGCAGATACGCAGTATTTT.

V gene TRBV28 combines with J gene TRBJ1-4, with D perhaps matching TRBD1 (6 bases). The CDR3 covers 15 residues. Germline V lookup: CDR1 MDHEN, CDR2 SYDVKM. V lost 4 bases and J 3 bases, leaving 12 bases between the germline ends. The CDR3 protein is CASSSVGQPNEKLFF. As DNA, the CDR3 is TGTGCCAGCAGTTCTGTTGGACAGCCTAATGAAAAACTGTTTTTT.

The chain joins TRBV7-9 to TRBJ1-3; D not resolved. V was pared by 1 base and J by 4 bases, with 11 bases between. Germline CDR1 is SEHNR and CDR2 is FQNEAQ (reference sequence). CDR3 length: 15 amino acids. DNA of the CDR3: TGTGCCAGCAGCTTAGGGGCAGAAAGGGGAAACACCATATATTTT. Its protein is CASSLGAERGNTIYF. Full variable domain (rest looked up from reference TRBV7-9 and TRBJ1-3): DTGVSQNPRHKITKRGQNVTFRCDPISEHNRLYWYRQTLGQGPEFLTYFQNEAQLEKSRLLSDRFSAERPKGSFSTLEIQRTEQGDSAMYLCASSLGAERGNTIYFGEGSWLTVV.

J is TRBJ2-5 and V is TRBV6-1; 12 bases align to TRBD1. CDR3 length: 18 amino acids. V lost 4 bases, J lost 4 bases, and 13 bases stayed unmatched. Germline V gene sequence: CDR1 MNHNS, CDR2 SASEGT. The CDR3 region has the DNA TGTGCCAGCAGTGGTCTTTCGGGACAGGGGGCGAAAGGAGAGACCCAGTACTTC. It specifies CASSGLSGQGAKGETQYF.

The V gene is TRBV7-9, the J gene TRBJ1-4, with a possible D match to TRBD1 (5 bases). V lost 4 bases and J 5 bases, leaving 8 bases between the germline ends. Germline CDR1 and CDR2: SEHNR and FQNEAQ (reference sequence). This CDR3 spans 13 amino acids. As DNA, the CDR3 is TGTGCCAGCAGCTACGGGGGAAATGAAAAACTGTTTTTT. Its translation is CASSYGGNEKLFF.

The sample holds one count of this clone. The chain joins TRBV5-5 to TRBJ2-7; 10 positions agree with TRBD2. The CDR3 is made up of 14 amino acids. The V gene end was trimmed by 0 bases and the J gene end by 4 bases; junction bases not matched to a gene: 1. Germline V gives CDR1 SGHKS, CDR2 YYEKEE (reference sequence). In DNA form, the CDR3 reads TGTGCCAGCAGCTTGGGGACTAGCGGTTACGAGCAGTACTTC. Protein sequence: CASSLGTSGYEQYF.

The J gene is TRBJ2-7, the V gene TRBV5-6, with D perhaps TRBD2 (5 bases). Trimming left V 2 bases short and J 1 base short, with 10 bases between. Germline CDR1 SGHDT, CDR2 YYEEEE. The CDR3 has 14 amino acids. The chain's CDR3 is CASSLTGVSYEQYF. The CDR3 DNA follows: TGTGCCAGCAGCTTAACCGGGGTATCCTACGAGCAGTACTTC.

V and J are TRBV18 and TRBJ1-5, with D maybe TRBD1 (5 bases). The V and J ends lost 3 bases and 6 bases respectively, with 15 bases between them. CDR3 length equals 15 residues. Germline CDR1 KGHSH, CDR2 LQKENI. The CDR3 reads CASSPSQGRSQPQHF. In DNA, the CDR3 is TGTGCCAGCTCACCGTCCCAGGGCAGATCTCAGCCCCAGCATTTT.

The CDR3 DNA sequence: TGTGCCAGCAGTTCCCGATTCAGCTCTGGAAACACCATATATTTT. Translating it yields CASSSRFSSGNTIYF. The genes are TRBV28 and TRBJ1-3; D uncertain. CDR3 length: 15 residues. In germline, CDR1 is MDHEN, CDR2 SYDVKM. Trimming took off 4 bases at V and 0 bases at J, with 10 bases between the two ends.

The chain is built from TRBV28 and TRBJ2-1; D perhaps matches TRBD2 (5 bases). The CDR3 length is 12 residues. Germline V gives CDR1 MDHEN, CDR2 SYDVKM. Trimming pared 5 bases from V and 9 bases from J, leaving 11 bases between. The CDR3 DNA sequence: TGTGCCAGCAGTACCCCTAGCAGTGAGCAGTTCTTC. Amino acid sequence: CASSTPSSEQFF.

The rearrangement joins TRBV7-2 to TRBJ2-7; 9 bases agree with TRBD1. The CDR3 loop spans 14 amino acids. The trim removed 0 bases at V and 5 bases at J, leaving 2 bases unmatched. The germline V gene has CDR1 SGHTA and CDR2 FQGNSA. The CDR3 loop reads CASSLAGTGHEQYF. The CDR3 nucleotides are TGTGCCAGCAGCTTAGCCGGGACAGGGCACGAGCAGTACTTC.

The J gene is TRBJ2-7, the V gene TRBV18; 10 bases are shared with TRBD1. Germline CDR1 reads KGHSH; CDR2 reads LQKENI. The CDR3 sequence is 14 residues long. The junction had 7 bases not matched to a gene; V was cut back by 6 bases and J by 5 bases. For the CDR3, the DNA is TGTGCCAGCTCGCGGGACAGGGGAATAGACGAGCAGTACTTC. This translates into CASSRDRGIDEQYF.

The chain is built from TRBV28 and TRBJ2-7, with 9 bases that match TRBD2. Germline assignment: CDR1 MDHEN and CDR2 SYDVKM. The CDR3 totals 15 residues. V lost 4 bases to trimming and J lost 6 bases; unmatched junction nucleotides: 10. The chain's CDR3 is CASSSVAGVGPEQYF. In DNA form, the CDR3 reads TGTGCCAGCAGTTCCGTAGCGGGAGTTGGCCCCGAGCAGTACTTC.

This sequence joins TRBV30 and TRBJ1-1; 11 nucleotides match TRBD1. CDR3 length: 14 residues. The trim removed 4 bases at V and 4 bases at J, leaving 5 bases unmatched. Germline V gene data show CDR1 as GTSNPN and CDR2 as SVGIG (reference sequence). The CDR3, as DNA: TGTGCCTGGACCCGGACAGGGGGCCGCACTGAAGCTTTCTTT. This translates into CAWTRTGGRTEAFF.

This clone was seen a few times. CDR3: CASSERVGLNTGELFF. CDR3 coding DNA: TGTGCCAGCAGTGAACGGGTGGGACTGAACACCGGGGAGCTGTTTTTT. This sequence joins TRBV6-1 and TRBJ2-2, with D possibly matching TRBD2 (6 bases). Germline CDR1 is MNHNS and CDR2 is SASEGT. V lost 2 bases to trimming and J lost 1 base, with 11 bases between them. This CDR3 contains 16 residues.

The chain employs TRBV14 and TRBJ2-5, with 8 bases lining up with TRBD1. Germline V gene lookup returns CDR1 SGHDN and CDR2 FVKESK. The CDR3 runs 15 residues. V trimming: 2 bases; J trimming: 0 bases; junction bases outside the gene matches: 2. The CDR3 reads CASSQLDRDQETQYF. DNA of the CDR3: TGTGCCAGCAGCCAATTGGACAGGGACCAAGAGACCCAGTACTTC.

In nucleotides, the CDR3 is TGTGCCAGCAGTTCGACAGTTAACACCGGGGAGCTGTTTTTT. This encodes CASSSTVNTGELFF. This chain uses TRBV6-6 with TRBJ2-2; perhaps TRBD1 as D (5 bases). CDR1 and CDR2 from the germline V gene are MNHNY and SVGAGI (reference sequence). Trimming removed 4 bases from V and 2 bases from J, with 8 bases in between. The CDR3 is 14 amino acids.

This rearrangement joins TRBV11-2 to TRBJ2-3, with 7 nucleotides matching TRBD1. The V segment lost 1 base and the J segment 0 bases; nucleotides outside the gene matches: 7. Germline CDR1 SGHAT, CDR2 FQNNGV. This CDR3 has 17 residues. CDR3 sequence reads: CASSLVWDSPSTDTQYF. The CDR3, as DNA: TGTGCCAGCAGCTTAGTTTGGGACAGCCCTAGCACAGATACGCAGTATTTT.

This rearrangement joins TRBV11-2 to TRBJ2-2; no firm D call. Trimming cost V 3 bases and J 0 bases, with 8 bases left between them. Looked up from germline, CDR1 is SGHAT and CDR2 is FQNNGV. The CDR3 covers 15 residues. This CDR3 reads CASSFSVPNTGELFF. The CDR3 DNA sequence: TGTGCCAGCAGCTTCTCGGTTCCGAACACCGGGGAGCTGTTTTTT.

The chain recombines TRBV5-1 with TRBJ1-4; D is ambiguous. The CDR3 is 14 residues long. The V and J ends lost 0 bases and 7 bases respectively, with 10 bases between them. CDR1 is SGHRS, CDR2 YFSETQ, per germline. CDR3 sequence: CASSLAEGSEKLFF. The DNA of the CDR3 is TGCGCCAGCAGCTTGGCCGAAGGGTCTGAAAAACTGTTTTTT.

The chain employs TRBV5-1 and TRBJ2-2; D unclear. The V gene lost 5 bases and the J gene lost 0 bases, with 14 bases spanning the gap. Germline V gene lookup returns CDR1 SGHRS and CDR2 YFSETQ. The CDR3 contains 16 residues. The CDR3 DNA follows: TGCGCCAGCAGTTCATCGTTTACCGCGAACACCGGGGAGCTGTTTTTT. Protein product: CASSSSFTANTGELFF.

The chain combines TRBV28 with TRBJ2-7, with TRBD2 identical over 9 bases. Trimming cost V 2 bases and J 2 bases; bases outside gene matches: 1. CDR1 is MDHEN and CDR2 is SYDVKM in the germline V gene. This CDR3 has 14 residues. The CDR3 spells CASSLGGRAYEQYF. DNA of the CDR3: TGTGCCAGCAGTTTAGGCGGGAGGGCCTACGAGCAGTACTTC.

This clone occurred once. For the CDR3, the DNA is TGTGCCAGCAGTTACGGGGGAGGGGAGACCCAGTACTTC. It specifies CASSYGGGETQYF. This sequence joins TRBV28 and TRBJ2-5, with TRBD2 matching over 7 bases. Germline V gene sequence: CDR1 MDHEN, CDR2 SYDVKM. Losses at the gene ends were 4 bases for V and 5 bases for J; bases not matched to a gene: 4. This CDR3 contains 13 residues.

This rearrangement joins TRBV21-1 to TRBJ1-5. TRBV21-1 is shown as a pseudogene. The CDR3 is made up of 12 amino acids. The CDR3 DNA follows: TGTGCCAGCAGCAAGCGGGGTCAGCCCCAGCATTTT. Translated: CASSKRGQPQHF.

This chain uses TRBV11-1 with TRBJ1-3; tentative D call: TRBD1 (5 bases). The germline CDR1 and CDR2 sequences are SGHAT and FQDESV (reference sequence). The length of the CDR3 is 15 residues. Trimming pared 2 bases from V and 0 bases from J, leaving 8 bases between. DNA of the CDR3: TGTGCCAGCAGCTTATCAGGGACCTCTGGAAACACCATATATTTT. Its translation is CASSLSGTSGNTIYF. Supplemented by reference TRBV11-1 and TRBJ1-3, the full variable domain reads EAEVAQSPRYKITEKSQAVAFWCDPISGHATLYWYRQILGQGPELLVQFQDESVVDDSQLPKDRFSAERLKGVDSTLKIQPAELGDSAMYLCASSLSGTSGNTIYFGEGSWLTVV.

This sequence joins TRBV5-1 and TRBJ2-1; 12 nucleotides align to TRBD2. The CDR3 covers 21 residues. The trim removed 4 bases at V and 0 bases at J, leaving 17 bases unmatched. The germline V gene has CDR1 SGHRS and CDR2 YFSETQ. The CDR3 coding sequence is TGCGCCAGCAGCCCCCCCGGGTCACTAGCGGGAGGATTAAGCTCCTACAATGAGCAGTTCTTC. Its protein product is CASSPPGSLAGGLSSYNEQFF.

This clone has more than one count but fewer than ten. The chain links TRBV2 to TRBJ1-6; no clear D. The CDR3 extends over 13 amino acids. CDR1 SNHLY and CDR2 FYNNEI come from the germline V gene. Trimming shortened V by 4 bases and J by 7 bases, and 8 bases separated the two germline ends. The CDR3 reads CASSVQPNSPLHF. The CDR3 DNA reads TGTGCCAGCAGTGTACAGCCCAATTCACCCCTCCACTTT.

The chain links TRBV28 to TRBJ1-1; tentatively, D is TRBD1 (6 bases). Germline V gives CDR1 MDHEN, CDR2 SYDVKM. V shed 2 bases and J shed 3 bases, with 13 bases lying between them. The CDR3 length is 15 residues. The CDR3 region has the DNA TGTGCCAGCAGTTTAGGAGGACAGAGGCACACTGAAGCTTTCTTT. It codes for CASSLGGQRHTEAFF.

This clone was observed once. The identical CDR3 is also encoded by other nucleotide sequences in the sample. V usage is TRBV9 and J usage is TRBJ2-5; no definite D call. The germline V and J ends were trimmed by 5 bases and 1 base, with 9 bases remaining between them. CDR3 length: 13 amino acids. Germline CDR1 reads SGDLS; CDR2 reads YYNGEE. The CDR3 reads CASSVASQETQYF. Written as DNA, the CDR3 is TGTGCCAGCAGTGTGGCCAGCCAAGAGACCCAGTACTTC.

CDR3 protein: CASSLRGTHSEQYF. CDR3 nucleotide sequence: TGTGCCAGCAGCTTGCGCGGGACCCACTCCGAGCAGTACTTC. The gene calls are TRBV5-6 and TRBJ2-7; TRBD2 might be the D (6 bases). V was cut by 1 base and J by 6 bases, with 14 bases left in between. The CDR3 spans 14 residues. The V gene's germline CDR1 is SGHDT and CDR2 YYEEEE.